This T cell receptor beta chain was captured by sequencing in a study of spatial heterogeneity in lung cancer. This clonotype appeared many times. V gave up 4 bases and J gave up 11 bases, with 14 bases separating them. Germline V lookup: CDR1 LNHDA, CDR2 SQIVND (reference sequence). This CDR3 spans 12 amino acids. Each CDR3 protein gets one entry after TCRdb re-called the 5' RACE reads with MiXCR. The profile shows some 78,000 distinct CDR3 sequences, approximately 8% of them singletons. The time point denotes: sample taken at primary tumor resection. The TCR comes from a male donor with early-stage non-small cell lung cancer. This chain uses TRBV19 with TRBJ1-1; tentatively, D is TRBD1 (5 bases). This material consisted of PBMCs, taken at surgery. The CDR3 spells CASSKGNEMAFF. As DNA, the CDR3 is TGTGCCAGTAGTAAGGGGAACGAGATGGCTTTCTTT.